The source of this TCR beta chain is a study of blood T cell repertoires in COVID-19 (dated by TCRdb to the early 2020s). For context, the study as a whole: The collaborator samples originated in the United States, Italy and Spain and spanned the acute and convalescent phases of COVID-19. The material from the prospective study consisted of cDNA or gDNA derived from T cells, B-cell-depleted T cells, or PBMCs. The dataset comprised deeply sampled blood TCRbeta repertoires from subjects exposed to, actively infected with, or recovered from COVID-19. The repertoires were made available in a free public database intended to serve as a resource for research on the immune response to SARS-CoV-2. Samples came from the ongoing ImmuneRACE study (first 160 participants) plus 1,254 subjects from 6 global collaborators. The sample metadata nearly always contained a de-identified subject ID, COVID-19 status, age in years and sex. HLA class I and class II types, where available, came from metadata supplied by the sample provider rather than from assay-based typing.

The immunoSEQ Assay, a bias-controlled multiplex PCR, was used to amplify TCRbeta CDR3 regions from genomic DNA. From the authors' description of their analysis: Nucleated cell counts per sample were estimated from amplification of reference gene primers within the assay. Sequence reads were collapsed and filtered to measure the absolute abundance of every unique TCRbeta CDR3 rearrangement. For each sample, productive Simpson clonality was calculated as the square root of Simpson's diversity index over productive rearrangements. In TCRdb, the immuneACCESS table is reduced to in-frame sequences with V and J assigned. These tables do not hold every clone; where another copy was compared, an unresolved V gene accounts for under half, and the others remain unexplained. V and J calls and clone size are those listed in that table; D and trimming were worked out from the DNA. In all, the sample holds roughly 230,000 clones, and 89% of those were seen once. The ten top clones hold roughly 4.8% of the sample.

Another Seattle source contributed samples from volunteer blood donors who had recovered from COVID-19. Collaborating institutions collected whole blood in K2EDTA tubes following their own protocols. For TCRbeta analysis, collaborators shipped samples in one of three forms: frozen whole blood, isolated PBMCs, or DNA extracted from either of those sample types. This clone was observed a handful of times. Its antigen remains undetermined. Per-nucleotide qualities are absent, and no much larger clonotype sits a single base away. Via the germline V gene, CDR1 is LGHNT and CDR2 FRNRAP. The CDR3 measures 15 amino acids from cysteine to phenylalanine. The sequence is cut down to CDR3 DNA, 45 bases in frame from base 1. Between the V and J ends, shortened by 2 bases and 0 bases respectively, the junction contains 8 bases. Summary of the overall study and its limitations: Clinical and demographic metadata were provided uncurated, with the amount varying by source and participant.

This TCR was recovered from a woman in her thirties or forties who had recovered from COVID-19. Sequencing was carried out using peripheral blood. The chain couples TRBV12-5 to TRBJ1-5; TRBD1 might be the D gene, on 6 matching bases. CDR3 region: CASGLTGLSNQPQHF. The bases are TGTGCTAGTGGTTTGACAGGGCTTAGCAATCAGCCCCAGCATTTT.